This T cell receptor (beta chain) was sequenced in a study of T cells in tuberculosis. General study findings and limits: Active tuberculosis alpha repertoires lay closer to GMM-specific TCRs than controls'. Smaller alpha distances in active tuberculosis partly reflected shorter CDR3-alpha lengths.

CDR3 length equals 16 residues. V lost 5 bases to trimming and J lost 7 bases; unmatched junction nucleotides: 13. Germline V gene data show CDR1 as MNHEY and CDR2 as SMNVEV (reference sequence). As to this clone: Its antigen is unidentified.

Profiling relied on immunoSEQ multiplex PCR, and the TCRdb table lists in-frame clones only, not all of them. The sample contains 20,000 to 25,000 clones, almost 97% of which appear only once. The clonotype originates from a donor aged 10-29 years with latent tuberculosis or without tuberculosis infection. The V gene is TRBV27, the J gene TRBJ1-1; TRBD1 agrees at 10 bases. Sequences were obtained from PBMCs. The CDR3 spells CASSTFIRQGAHEAFF. DNA of the CDR3: TGTGCCAGCAGTACCTTCATAAGACAGGGGGCGCATGAAGCTTTCTTT.